These 30 T cell receptor beta chains were sequenced from one sample in a study of Graves' ophthalmopathy and Graves' hyperthyroidism. RNA transcripts were the template, and TCR beta CDR3 regions were amplified from them. The library came from an HTBI-primed first-round RT-PCR and a second-round multiplex PCR. One entry per CDR3 protein, called by TCRdb with MiXCR from the multiplex PCR reads. The repertoire holds a few hundred thousand distinct CDR3 sequences, about 40% seen once, with about 4.6% in the top ten. Source material: peripheral blood or thyroid tissue (not recorded which). Receptors were obtained from an adult man with Graves' hyperthyroidism.

This clonotype has a count of ten or more. The gene calls are TRBV29-1 and TRBJ1-5, with D possibly TRBD1 on 5 matching bases. V lost 6 bases to trimming and J lost 3 bases, with 12 bases between them. CDR3 length: 13 residues. Looked up from germline, CDR1 is SQVTM and CDR2 is ANQGSEA. The CDR3 region is CSVATENNQPQHF. The DNA of the CDR3 is TGCAGCGTCGCGACAGAAAACAATCAGCCCCAGCATTTT.

This sequence joins TRBV20-1 and TRBJ2-5; 8 bases agree with TRBD1. Germline values: CDR1 DFQATT, CDR2 SNEGSKA (reference sequence). The CDR3 loop spans 15 amino acids. The V gene end was trimmed by 6 bases and the J gene end by 4 bases; junction bases not matched to a gene: 13. The CDR3 DNA is TGCAGTGCCAGTCCCCCCCTGGACAGGGTAGAGACCCAGTACTTC. Its protein product is CSASPPLDRVETQYF.

V usage is TRBV7-8 and J usage is TRBJ1-2, with 10 bases identical to TRBD1. V shed 5 bases and J 0 bases; nucleotides not matched to a gene: 3. CDR3 size: 15 residues. The germline V gene has CDR1 SGHVS and CDR2 FQNEAQ. The CDR3 reads CASSPTGGPNYGYTF. The CDR3 DNA reads TGTGCCAGCAGCCCGACAGGGGGCCCTAACTATGGCTACACCTTC.

A remark on this clonotype: The junction differs from germline at one of its ends, possibly a read error. The CDR3 region has the DNA TGTGCCAGCAGGAACAATATGGGGCTTCCCCGATGGGCATTC. Encoded protein: CASRNNMGLPRWAF. The chain carries TRBV11-2 and TRBJ2-7; D is perhaps TRBD1 (5 bases). Germline V gives CDR1 SGHAT, CDR2 FQNNGV. The CDR3 contains 14 residues.

V usage is TRBV24-1 and J usage is TRBJ2-3; 8 bases agree with TRBD2. Germline CDR1 and CDR2: KGHDR and SFDVKD. CDR3 length: 16 amino acids. V shed 4 bases, J shed 4 bases, and the junction held 9 bases outside the gene matches. CDR3 coding DNA: TGTGCCACCAGTGAGAAAGCGGGAGTGAAGGCAGATACGCAGTATTTT. Amino acid sequence: CATSEKAGVKADTQYF.

Note on this clonotype: A read error is possible here, since a much larger clone lies one base away. This CDR3 is missing its conserved last phenylalanine or tryptophan, likely due to a read error. This chain links TRBV6-6 with TRBJ1-1; D possibly corresponds to TRBD1 (6 bases). Per germline, CDR1 MNHNY and CDR2 SVGAGI (reference sequence). The ends were cut back, 6 bases at V and 1 base at J, with 12 bases in the middle. The CDR3 sequence is 14 residues long. The CDR3 DNA is TGTGCCAGCAGCCCCCCCAGGGGGAACACTGAAGCTTTCCTT. Its translation is CASSPPRGNTEAFL.

This clonotype was counted a few times. The chain couples TRBV2 to TRBJ2-1; no clear D. The V gene lost 10 bases and the J gene lost 5 bases, with 9 bases spanning the gap. Per germline, CDR1 SNHLY and CDR2 FYNNEI. This CDR3 region has 11 residues. The CDR3 protein is CAISLNNEQFF. The DNA for the CDR3 is TGTGCCATCTCCCTAAACAATGAGCAGTTCTTC.

This clonotype was found many times. This chain connects TRBV13 to TRBJ2-7, with TRBD2 matching over 9 bases. This CDR3 comprises 16 residues. Trimming at V came to 0 bases and at J to 2 bases, leaving 5 bases not matched to a gene. Germline-derived CDR1 and CDR2 are PRHDT and FYEKMQ (reference sequence). The CDR3 is CASSLGVTSGPYEQYF. CDR3 coding DNA: TGTGCCAGCAGCTTAGGTGTGACTAGCGGACCCTACGAGCAGTACTTC.

This clonotype came up many times. V usage is TRBV2 and J usage is TRBJ1-1; 9 nucleotides line up with TRBD1. V trimming: 6 bases; J trimming: 8 bases; junction bases outside the gene matches: 13. The CDR3 covers 15 residues. Germline V CDR1 and CDR2: SNHLY, FYNNEI. CDR3 sequence: CASSPDTGGIAEAFF. CDR3 nucleotide sequence: TGTGCCAGCAGCCCGGACACAGGGGGCATTGCGGAAGCTTTCTTT.

V and J are TRBV19 and TRBJ2-3; D is unresolved. The CDR3 spans 12 residues. CDR1 LNHDA and CDR2 SQIVND come from the germline V gene (reference sequence). The V end lost 3 bases, the J end lost 1 base, and 2 bases lay between the germline ends. The CDR3 reads CASSIGTDTQYF. For the CDR3, the DNA is TGTGCCAGTAGTATCGGCACAGATACGCAGTATTTT.

The V and J genes are TRBV7-9 and TRBJ1-1, with D tentatively TRBD1 (6 bases). Trimming took 2 bases from V and 4 from J, leaving 14 bases between them. The CDR3 is made up of 15 amino acids. Germline CDR1 and CDR2: SEHNR and FQNEAQ (reference sequence). CDR3 residues: CASSLPGGLGTEAFF. DNA of the CDR3: TGTGCCAGCAGCTTACCGGGGGGCCTCGGCACTGAAGCTTTCTTT.

This clonotype occurred many times. The chain is built from TRBV14 and TRBJ2-5, with 10 positions matching TRBD2. The CDR3 is made up of 17 amino acids. Trimming at V came to 1 base and at J to 0 bases, leaving 5 bases not matched to a gene. The germline V gene encodes CDR1 SGHDN and CDR2 FVKESK. CDR3 sequence reads: CASSQAGLAVYQETQYF. In DNA form, the CDR3 reads TGTGCCAGCAGCCAAGCAGGACTAGCGGTGTACCAAGAGACCCAGTACTTC.

This clonotype was detected ten times or more. CDR3 sequence reads: CSVGGGESGNTIYF. In nucleotides, the CDR3 is TGCAGCGTTGGCGGGGGTGAATCTGGAAACACCATATATTTT. J is TRBJ1-3 and V is TRBV29-1, with D perhaps matching TRBD1 (5 bases). Germline values: CDR1 SQVTM, CDR2 ANQGSEA. The CDR3 loop spans 14 amino acids. V was clipped by 4 bases and J by 1 base, with 11 bases between them. The full variable domain, completed using reference TRBV29-1 and TRBJ1-3, is SAVISQKPSRDICQRGTSLTIQCQVDSQVTMMFWYRQQPGQSLTLIATANQGSEATYESGFVIDKFPISRPNLTFSTLTVSNMSPEDSSIYLCSVGGGESGNTIYFGEGSWLTVV.

This clonotype was detected a few times. The genes are TRBV7-2 and TRBJ2-3; 10 bases map to TRBD2. The CDR3 is 15 amino acids. After removal of 1 base from V and 4 bases from J, the junction contained 2 bases not matched to a gene. CDR1 is SGHTA and CDR2 is FQGNSA in the germline V gene. CDR3 loop: CASSLGLAGADTQYF. The CDR3 nucleotides are TGTGCCAGCAGCTTAGGCCTAGCGGGGGCAGATACGCAGTATTTT.

This clonotype appeared a few times. The rearrangement uses TRBV10-3 and TRBJ2-7, with 10 bases that match TRBD2. The junction had 11 bases not matched to a gene; V was cut back by 9 bases and J by 3 bases. CDR1 is ENHRY and CDR2 is SYGVKD in the germline V gene. The CDR3 runs to 15 residues. The DNA of the CDR3 is TGTGCCATTTCTACCTCCGGGACTAGCGACTACGAGCAGTACTTC. It yields the protein CAISTSGTSDYEQYF.

On this clonotype itself: A much bigger clone sits one base away, suggesting this may be a read error. V usage is TRBV7-2 and J usage is TRBJ2-7; D is unresolved. Germline V CDR1 and CDR2: SGHTA, FQGNSA. The CDR3 runs 12 residues. CDR3 sequence: CASSLEGRELYF. The CDR3, as DNA: TGTGCCAGCAGCTTAGAAGGACGCGAGCTGTACTTC.

This clonotype was observed many times. The chain has TRBV12-3 or TRBV12-4 and TRBJ1-1; D ambiguous. This CDR3 has 13 residues. V was clipped by 6 bases and J by 3 bases, with 11 bases between them. CDR3 loop: CASRKTSDTEAFF. The CDR3 bases are TGTGCCAGCAGAAAAACCAGTGACACTGAAGCTTTCTTT.

This clonotype was seen many times. The V call is TRBV9, the J call TRBJ2-5; 8 bases line up with TRBD1. Trimming took 0 bases from V and 3 from J; bases not matched to a gene: 13. Germline V gene lookup returns CDR1 SGDLS and CDR2 YYNGEE. This CDR3 spans 18 amino acids. The CDR3 DNA reads TGTGCCAGCAGCGTAGGCGGTCTGGGCAGGGGGCCGGAAGAGACCCAGTACTTC. Protein: CASSVGGLGRGPEETQYF.

The V and J genes are TRBV6-6 and TRBJ2-3; D unclear. The CDR3 extends over 13 amino acids. Germline loops: CDR1 MNHNY, CDR2 SVGAGI (reference sequence). Trimming took 6 bases from V and 2 from J, leaving 9 bases between them. The CDR3 region is CASRPDDTDTQYF. CDR3 DNA: TGTGCCAGCAGGCCAGACGACACAGATACGCAGTATTTT.

This chain uses TRBV9 with TRBJ2-2; 9 bases fit TRBD2. CDR3 length equals 16 residues. CDR1 is SGDLS and CDR2 is YYNGEE in the germline V gene. Losses at the gene ends were 5 bases for V and 5 bases for J; bases not matched to a gene: 10. The CDR3: CASSGHLAGLTGELFF. The CDR3 nucleotides read TGTGCCAGCAGTGGCCATCTAGCGGGGTTGACCGGGGAGCTGTTTTTT.

V gene TRBV6-5 combines with J gene TRBJ2-6, with D unresolved. Trimming stripped 3 bases from V and 5 bases from J, with 5 bases between. Germline CDR1 and CDR2: MNHEY and SVGAGI. The CDR3 totals 13 residues. CDR3 amino acids: CASSYGRANVLTF. The DNA of the CDR3 is TGTGCCAGCAGTTATGGACGGGCCAACGTCCTGACTTTC.

This clonotype came up a few times. This chain connects TRBV27 to TRBJ1-2, with D hard to call. The CDR3 covers 15 residues. Trimming took 0 bases from V and 1 from J, leaving 9 bases between them. The germline CDR1 and CDR2 sequences are MNHEY and SMNVEV (reference sequence). The CDR3 reads CASSLSIQLNYGYTF. The CDR3 nucleotides read TGTGCCAGCAGTTTATCTATACAGCTTAACTATGGCTACACCTTC.

In the case of this clonotype: One end of the junction varies from germline; a read error may be responsible. The V call is TRBV10-3, the J call TRBJ1-5; D gene ambiguous. The CDR3 sequence is 14 residues long. Germline V gene sequence: CDR1 ENHRY, CDR2 SYGVKD. The CDR3 DNA reads as TGTGCCATCAGTGAGTCGAGCGCCAATCAGCCCCCGCATTTT. This sequence encodes CAISESSANQPPHF.

By sample fraction, this clonotype is medium-sized. The chain recombines TRBV29-1 with TRBJ2-7, with D uncertain. Trimming took 0 bases from V and 1 from J, leaving 4 bases between them. Per germline, CDR1 SQVTM and CDR2 ANQGSEA. The CDR3 runs 12 residues. This CDR3 is CSVEDGSYEQYF. In DNA, the CDR3 is TGCAGCGTTGAAGATGGATCCTACGAGCAGTACTTC.

This clonotype has a count of ten or more. The V and J genes are TRBV28 and TRBJ1-6; D unclear. Per the germline V gene, CDR1 is MDHEN and CDR2 is SYDVKM. Between the trimmed V and J ends, which lost 5 bases and 9 bases, there was a span of 17 bases. The CDR3 is 15 amino acids. The DNA of the CDR3 is TGTGCCAGCAGTCCCCGGACGATTGCACGTTCACCCCTCCACTTT. Its protein is CASSPRTIARSPLHF.

This clonotype showed up just a few times. The rearrangement uses TRBV27 and TRBJ2-7; TRBD1 or TRBD2 may be the D gene (6 bases each). The V gene lost 2 bases and the J gene lost 5 bases, with 13 bases spanning the gap. The CDR3 has 14 amino acids. Per germline, CDR1 MNHEY and CDR2 SMNVEV (reference sequence). The CDR3 region has the DNA TGTGCCAGCAGTTTAGGGGGCGGAGGGAACGAGCAGTACTTC. This encodes CASSLGGGGNEQYF.

The table lists this clonotype with many counts. CDR3 amino acids: CSARLGAVGPLHF. The CDR3 region has the DNA TGCAGTGCTAGGCTCGGGGCTGTGGGACCCCTCCACTTT. This sequence joins TRBV20-1 and TRBJ1-6, with D tentatively TRBD1 (5 bases). CDR1 is DFQATT, CDR2 SNEGSKA, per germline (reference sequence). Trimming cost V 3 bases and J 12 bases, with 15 bases left between them. The CDR3 loop spans 13 amino acids.

Concerning this clonotype itself: A much larger clone sits a single nucleotide away, making a read error possible. The chain carries TRBV12-3 or TRBV12-4 and TRBJ2-5, with D perhaps TRBD1 (6 bases). V was clipped by 6 bases and J by 5 bases, with 16 bases between them. There are 14 residues in the CDR3. The CDR3 sequence is CASRWAGVRETQYF. CDR3 sequence (DNA): TGTGCCAGCAGATGGGCAGGGGTTAGGGAGACCCAGTACTTC.

In the case of this clonotype: A much bigger clone sits one base away, suggesting this may be a read error. V and J are TRBV6-6 and TRBJ2-5; tentative D call: TRBD2 (7 bases). V dropped 7 bases and J dropped 4 bases, with 22 bases sitting between them. The length of the CDR3 is 16 residues. Germline CDR1 reads MNHNY; CDR2 reads SVGAGI (reference sequence). The CDR3 protein is CASNFRQAPGGETQYF. The CDR3 region has the DNA TGTGCCAGCAACTTTCGACAGGCCCCGGGAGGAGAGACCCAGTACTTC.

Concerning this clonotype itself: The junction and the germline gene differ at one end; a read error may be behind it. J is TRBJ2-3 and V is TRBV5-1; 12 bases are a match to TRBD1. The CDR3 extends over 16 amino acids. Germline V gives CDR1 SGHRS, CDR2 YFSETQ. Written as DNA, the CDR3 is TGCGCCAGCAGCCTAGACGGGACAGGGGGCACAGGTACGCAGTATTTT. It yields the protein CASSLDGTGGTGTQYF. The full variable domain, its missing parts supplied by reference TRBV5-1 and TRBJ2-3, is KAGVTQTPRYLIKTRGQQVTLSCSPISGHRSVSWYQQTPGQGLQFLFEYFSETQRNKGNFPGRFSGRQFSNSRSEMNVSTLELGDSALYLCASSLDGTGGTGTQYFGPGTRLTVL.